These T cell receptor beta chains were read from a single sample in a study of type 1 regulatory T cells. Their recognized antigens are unknown. From the reads, TCRdb called clonotypes with MiXCR, one entry per CDR3 protein. The sample records 60,000 to 80,000 distinct CDR3 sequences, 50% to 70% being singletons. Sequenced: cultured T cells, either the whole culture or a sorted T cell fraction (not recorded which). These receptor sequences come from a human donor in good health. The CDR3 runs from the conserved cysteine through the conserved F or W. A D gene is named only where the DNA matches it firmly. Clone sizes are given selectively: once, few, many, or a class where the clone is expanded.

size	V	J	D	CDR3	DNA
.	TRBV6-2/TRBV6-3	TRBJ1-1	.	CASVNDGAKREAFF	TGTGCCAGCGTCAACGACGGGGCCAAAAGGGAAGCTTTCTTT
.	TRBV7-2	TRBJ2-1	.	CASRPTRGTYNEQFF	TGTGCCAGCAGACCCACTAGGGGGACCTACAATGAGCAGTTCTTT
.	TRBV4-3	TRBJ1-2	.	CASSGSLLNYGYTF	TGCGCCAGCAGCGGCTCCCTACTAAACTATGGCTACACCTTC
.	TRBV12-3/TRBV12-4	TRBJ2-2	.	CASSLLEAGELFF	TGTGCCAGCAGTTTATTGGAAGCCGGGGAGCTGTTTTTT
few	TRBV20-1	TRBJ2-5	TRBD1	CSEIWGQGARGLFGTQYF	TGCAGTGAGATTTGGGGACAGGGGGCTCGTGGGTTATTCGGGACCCAGTACTTC
.	TRBV7-9	TRBJ2-3	.	CASSRPGGKDTQYF	TGTGCCAGCAGCCGTCCCGGGGGAAAAGATACGCAGTATTTT
.	TRBV18	TRBJ1-2	TRBD1	CASSPGTAYGYTF	TGTGCCAGCTCACCAGGGACAGCCTATGGCTACACCTTC
.	TRBV5-1	TRBJ2-3	TRBD1	CASSSYPGQGRTRRDTQYF	TGCGCCAGCAGCAGTTACCCGGGACAGGGGAGGACTAGAAGAGATACGCAGTATTTT
once	TRBV28	TRBJ2-5	TRBD2	CASCVTASGRGETQYF	TGTGCCAGCTGCGTTACGGCTAGCGGGAGAGGAGAGACCCAGTACTTC
few	TRBV18	TRBJ1-5	.	CASSLQGGLNQPQHF	TGTGCCAGCTCGCTTCAGGGAGGGCTAAATCAGCCCCAGCATTTT
.	TRBV7-8	TRBJ2-3	.	CASSLGGRTARDTQYF	TGTGCCAGCAGCTTAGGCGGCCGGACAGCAAGAGATACGCAGTATTTT
.	TRBV6-2/TRBV6-3	TRBJ1-2	.	CASSVQVKYGYTF	TGTGCCAGCAGTGTTCAGGTCAAGTATGGCTACACCTTC
.	TRBV6-1	TRBJ2-7	.	CASSPRAGTYEQYF	TGTGCCAGCAGTCCAAGGGCCGGGACCTACGAGCAGTACTTC
.	TRBV21-1	TRBJ1-3	.	CASSKEPSSGNTIYF	TGTGCCAGCAGCAAAGAGCCCAGCTCTGGAAACACCATATATTTT
.	TRBV30	TRBJ1-5	TRBD1	CACSTGGNQPQHF	TGTGCCTGCTCTACAGGGGGGAATCAGCCCCAGCATTTT
.	TRBV2	TRBJ2-5	.	CASHRGGQETQYF	TGTGCCAGCCACAGGGGGGGCCAAGAGACCCAGTACTTC
.	TRBV15	TRBJ2-7	TRBD2	CTTSSLAGGFYEQYF	TGTACCACCAGCAGCCTAGCGGGGGGATTCTACGAGCAGTACTTC
once	TRBV20-1	TRBJ2-2	.	CSATSSAANTGELFF	TGCAGTGCTACCTCTAGCGCCGCGAACACCGGGGAGCTGTTTTTT
.	TRBV18	TRBJ2-5	.	CASSRQEETQYF	TGTGCCAGCTCACGCCAGGAAGAGACCCAGTACTTC
.	TRBV6-2/TRBV6-3	TRBJ2-2	.	CASMRGDANTGELFF	TGTGCCAGCATGCGCGGAGACGCGAACACCGGGGAGCTGTTTTTT
few	TRBV6-6	TRBJ2-7	TRBD1	CASSKGQGVGYEQYF	TGTGCCAGCAGTAAAGGACAGGGGGTAGGCTACGAGCAGTACTTC
.	TRBV12-3/TRBV12-4	TRBJ1-2	.	CATSFSNYGYTF	TGTGCTACCAGCTTTAGTAACTATGGCTACACCTTC
few	TRBV14	TRBJ1-2	.	CASSPGTNYGYTF	TGTGCCAGCAGCCCCGGGACAAACTATGGCTACACCTTC
.	TRBV20-1	TRBJ1-1	TRBD1	CSARKLGTGGNTEAFF	TGCAGTGCTAGAAAATTAGGGACAGGGGGGAACACTGAAGCTTTCTTT
.	TRBV20-1	TRBJ2-7	TRBD2	CSARDPRKELAGTEQYF	TGCAGTGCTAGAGATCCTAGGAAAGAACTAGCGGGAACCGAGCAGTACTTC
.	TRBV19	TRBJ2-6	TRBD1	CASSTPKTGGAKGANVLTF	TGTGCCAGTAGTACCCCCAAGACAGGGGGCGCGAAGGGGGCCAACGTCCTGACTTTC
.	TRBV20-1	TRBJ1-2	.	CSARGSYGYTF	TGCAGTGCTAGAGGGAGCTATGGCTACACCTTC
once	TRBV7-2	TRBJ2-1	.	CASSLGGRGEPDEQFF	TGTGCCAGCAGCTTAGGGGGCAGAGGGGAGCCGGATGAGCAGTTCTTC